This is a list of T cell receptor beta chains from one sample in a study of beta chain features in type 1 diabetes. The method was immunoSEQ multiplex PCR; TCRdb's version includes in-frame clones alone and lacks a portion of them. The sample contains some 170,000 clones, 50% to 70% of which appear only once. The sample taken for sequencing was naive CD4+ T cells from blood. These receptors originate from a man between 25 and 39 years old with type 1 diabetes. The CDR3 runs from the conserved cysteine through the conserved F or W. A D gene is named only where the DNA matches it firmly. The size field is filled for only some rows; it gives once, few, many or a size class.

V	J	D	size	DNA	CDR3
TRBV6-5	TRBJ2-3	NA	NA	TGTGCCAGCAGTCTCCGGGACGTCCATGATACGCAGTATTTT	CASSLRDVHDTQYF
TRBV4-3	TRBJ1-2	TRBD1	NA	TGCGCCAGCAGCCAAGATCCCGGGACAGTCTATGGCTACACCTTC	CASSQDPGTVYGYTF
TRBV30	TRBJ1-1	NA	NA	TGTGCCTGGAGTCACGGTCCAGCCACTGAAGCTTTCTTT	CAWSHGPATEAFF
TRBV29-1	TRBJ2-1	NA	NA	TGCAGCGTTACACGGGGTTCTGAGCAGTTCTTC	CSVTRGSEQFF
TRBV7-9	TRBJ2-7	TRBD2	few	TGTGCCAGCAGCCCCTCCGGGACTAGCGGGGACGAGCAGTACTTC	CASSPSGTSGDEQYF
TRBV5-1	TRBJ1-1	NA	NA	TGCGCCAGCAGCTTAGAGGCGGGTTTGAACACTGAAGCTTTCTTT	CASSLEAGLNTEAFF
TRBV5-1	TRBJ2-1	TRBD2	few	TGCGCCAGCAGCCCCCCAGCGGGGACTAGCGTTCCGGATGAGCAGTTCTTC	CASSPPAGTSVPDEQFF
TRBV30	TRBJ2-7	TRBD1	NA	TGTGCCTGGAGTGTACCGGGACAGGGTGTGTACGAGCAGTACTTC	CAWSVPGQGVYEQYF
TRBV7-2	TRBJ2-7	NA	few	TGTGCCAGCAGCTTAGGTACAGGGGAGGGGACCTACGAGCAGTACTTC	CASSLGTGEGTYEQYF
TRBV4-3	TRBJ2-1	TRBD1	NA	TGCGCCAGCAGCCAAGATTTCGGACAGGGCTATGAGCAGTTCTTC	CASSQDFGQGYEQFF
TRBV5-1	TRBJ2-5	TRBD2	NA	TGCGCCAGCAGCTTGGCTAGCGGGGTACAAGAGACCCAGTACTTC	CASSLASGVQETQYF
TRBV29-1	TRBJ1-1	NA	NA	TGCAGCGTGACAAACACTGAAGCTTTCTTT	CSVTNTEAFF
TRBV29-1	TRBJ1-1	NA	NA	TGCAGCGTTGGGAATTGGGACACTGAAGCTTTCTTT	CSVGNWDTEAFF
TRBV29-1	TRBJ1-5	NA	NA	TGCAGCGTAGAAACGGGGAGGGATCAGCCCCAGCATTTT	CSVETGRDQPQHF
TRBV15	TRBJ1-2	TRBD1	NA	TGTGCCACCAAAGTGGACAGGGCGGGGACTGGCTACACCTTC	CATKVDRAGTGYTF
TRBV9	TRBJ2-4	TRBD1	NA	TGTGCCAGCAGCGGATTCGGGACAGGGAGTAGAAACATTCAGTACTTC	CASSGFGTGSRNIQYF
TRBV7-2	TRBJ2-7	NA	once	TGTGCCAGCAGCTTAGTTTCCCACGAGCAGTACTTC	CASSLVSHEQYF
TRBV25-1	TRBJ1-2	NA	NA	TGTGCCAGCAGTGAATATGGGGCAGCCTATGGCTACACCTTC	CASSEYGAAYGYTF
TRBV29-1	TRBJ1-1	NA	once	TGCAGCGTTGAACGGGACACTACGAACACTGAAGCTTTCTTT	CSVERDTTNTEAFF
TRBV30	TRBJ2-7	NA	few	TGTGCCTGGAGTGTAGATACCTACGAGCAGTACTTC	CAWSVDTYEQYF
TRBV27	TRBJ1-6	NA	few	TGTGCCAGCAGCTTTGGGCAGGGTGGGAATAATTCACCCCTCCACTTT	CASSFGQGGNNSPLHF
TRBV25-1	TRBJ2-7	NA	few	TGTGCCAGCAGTGGGACTTCCAGCTCCTACGAGCAGTACTTC	CASSGTSSSYEQYF
TRBV15	TRBJ2-7	NA	NA	TGTGCCACCAGCCCAGGGCCGGGGCGACACTACGAGCAGTACTTC	CATSPGPGRHYEQYF
TRBV29-1	TRBJ1-1	NA	NA	TGCAGCGTCGACGGAACGGACAGACCTTGGGTAGCTTTCTTT	CSVDGTDRPWVAFF
TRBV30	TRBJ2-2	NA	NA	TGTGCCTGGTCGTGGTCCGGGGAGCTGTTTTTT	CAWSWSGELFF
TRBV4-3	TRBJ1-5	NA	NA	TGCGCCAGCAGCCAAGAATACACGGACAATCAGCCCCAGCATTTT	CASSQEYTDNQPQHF
TRBV5-1	TRBJ2-7	TRBD1	NA	TGCGCCAGCAGCTTGTTGACAGGGGGTTCCTACGAGCAGTACTTC	CASSLLTGGSYEQYF
TRBV29-1	TRBJ2-5	TRBD1	NA	TGCAGCGTTGCGCCAGGGGGCAAGACCCAGTACTTC	CSVAPGGKTQYF
TRBV7-6	TRBJ2-4	NA	NA	TGTGCCAGCAGCTTAGAACACATTCAGTACTTC	CASSLEHIQYF
TRBV7-2	TRBJ2-5	NA	NA	TGTGCCAGCAGCTCGGGACACTTACAAGAGACCCAGTACTTC	CASSSGHLQETQYF
TRBV13	TRBJ2-7	NA	NA	TGTGCCAGCAGCTCCCCGGTCACAGACTTCGAGCAGTACTTC	CASSSPVTDFEQYF
TRBV29-1	TRBJ2-7	NA	NA	TGCAGCGTTGTTGCGAGCCATGACGAGCAGTACTTC	CSVVASHDEQYF
TRBV4-3	TRBJ1-5	NA	few	TGCGCCAGCAGCCAAGACAGGGCTCAGCCCCAGCATTTT	CASSQDRAQPQHF
TRBV15	TRBJ2-1	NA	NA	TGTGCCACCAGGTGGGACGGCAACAATGAGCAGTTCTTC	CATRWDGNNEQFF
TRBV9	TRBJ2-5	NA	NA	TGTGCCAGCAGCGCGCCGCGTGGGGGGCCGGAGACCCAGTACTTC	CASSAPRGGPETQYF
TRBV2	TRBJ2-5	NA	NA	TGTGCCAGCAGTGAGCAGCAAGAGACCCAGTACTTC	CASSEQQETQYF
TRBV30	TRBJ1-1	NA	once	TGTGCCTGGAAGGGCCGGATGAACACTGAAGCTTTCTTT	CAWKGRMNTEAFF
TRBV7-2	TRBJ2-7	NA	NA	TGTGCCAGCAGCGTACGACAGGGAGGGTACGAGCAGTACTTC	CASSVRQGGYEQYF
TRBV4-3	TRBJ1-2	NA	few	TGCGCCAGCAGCCAAGATTCAGGGGCACACTACACCTTC	CASSQDSGAHYTF
TRBV6-5	TRBJ2-7	NA	NA	TGTGCCAGCAGTTACTCGAACCTCTACGAGCAGTACTTC	CASSYSNLYEQYF
TRBV4-3	TRBJ2-7	NA	NA	TGCGCCAGCAGCCAAGGGTTGGGCAGCTCCTACGAGCAGTACTTC	CASSQGLGSSYEQYF
TRBV4-3	TRBJ1-6	TRBD1	NA	TGCGCCAGCGGCAGGGGGGACTCACCCCTCCACTTT	CASGRGDSPLHF